The 10 T cell receptor beta chains below all came from one sample that was sequenced in a study of OX40 agonist ivuxolimab in advanced cancers. The table came from immunoSEQ multiplex PCR; TCRdb's copy has only in-frame clones and leaves some out. The sample lists 50,000 to 55,000 clones, approximately 81% seen once, with 4.6% in the top ten. The sequenced sample was CD4+ or CD8+ T cells sorted from blood, obtained in a trial of the OX40 agonist ivuxolimab. These TCRs come from an adult with an advanced solid tumor such as melanoma, head and neck, liver or kidney cancer.

The rearrangement joins TRBV9 to TRBJ1-4; unclear D gene. Per the germline V gene, CDR1 is SGDLS and CDR2 is YYNGEE. The CDR3 contains 12 residues. V gave up 6 bases and J gave up 8 bases, with 11 bases separating them. CDR3 in amino acids: CASTSLGEKLFF. In nucleotides, the CDR3 is TGTGCCAGCACCTCCCTGGGAGAAAAACTGTTTTTT.

V is TRBV27 and J is TRBJ2-7; D possibly uses TRBD1 or TRBD2 (5 bases each). The CDR3 contains 16 residues. V lost 7 bases and J 3 bases, leaving 22 bases between the germline ends. CDR1 is MNHEY and CDR2 is SMNVEV in the germline V gene (reference sequence). DNA of the CDR3: TGTGCCAGCATCCCCCTTAAAGGGACGGTTGTCTACGAGCAGTACTTC. The encoded protein is CASIPLKGTVVYEQYF.

The chain joins TRBV9 to TRBJ2-2, with TRBD2 identical over 9 bases. J was trimmed by 4 bases and V by 4 bases; bases with no gene match: 11. The CDR3 is 17 amino acids. Germline loops: CDR1 SGDLS, CDR2 YYNGEE. The CDR3 DNA reads as TGTGCCAGCAGCCCGATGGGACTAGCCCGAGGCACCGGGGAGCTGTTTTTT. It translates to CASSPMGLARGTGELFF. Full variable domain (missing parts from reference TRBV9 and TRBJ2-2): DSGVTQTPKHLITATGQRVTLRCSPRSGDLSVYWYQQSLDQGLQFLIQYYNGEERAKGNILERFSAQQFPDLHSELNLSSLELGDSALYFCASSPMGLARGTGELFFGEGSRLTVL.

The gene calls are TRBV5-4 and TRBJ2-7; 8 nucleotides align to TRBD2. J lost 4 bases, V lost 0 bases, and 6 bases had no gene match. Germline assignment: CDR1 SGHNT and CDR2 YYREEE (reference sequence). The CDR3 consists of 15 residues. This CDR3 is CASSLVGRGAYEQYF. DNA for the CDR3: TGTGCCAGCAGCTTGGTTGGGCGGGGGGCTTACGAGCAGTACTTC.

The genes are TRBV4-1 and TRBJ2-7; 8 positions agree with TRBD2. CDR3 length equals 16 residues. CDR1 is MGHRA, CDR2 YSYEKL, per germline. Unmatched junction bases numbered 6, after V lost 0 bases and J lost 2 bases. The chain's CDR3 is CASSQDTPGGPYEQYF. CDR3 bases: TGCGCCAGCAGCCAAGATACCCCGGGAGGGCCCTACGAGCAGTACTTC.

The V call is TRBV7-9, the J call TRBJ1-1; D ambiguous. The CDR3 loop spans 13 amino acids. The germline V gene has CDR1 SEHNR and CDR2 FQNEAQ (reference sequence). V was shortened by 3 bases and J by 0 bases, with 5 bases between the two germline ends. This CDR3 is CASSFTMNTEAFF. CDR3 sequence (DNA): TGTGCCAGCAGCTTTACTATGAACACTGAAGCTTTCTTT.

The V call is TRBV5-1, the J call TRBJ1-1; weak D call: TRBD1 (6 bases). The CDR3 consists of 14 residues. Germline CDR1 is SGHRS and CDR2 is YFSETQ. Trimming shortened V by 4 bases and J by 0 bases, and 10 bases separated the two germline ends. The CDR3 nucleotides read TGCGCCAGCAGCGGCGGACAGTTGAACACTGAAGCTTTCTTT. Translation gives CASSGGQLNTEAFF.

The V and J genes are TRBV29-1 and TRBJ2-1, with TRBD2 as a possible D gene (5 bases). Trimming removed 6 bases from V and 5 bases from J, with 5 bases in between. The CDR3 is made up of 10 amino acids. Germline V CDR1 and CDR2: SQVTM, ANQGSEA. The DNA for the CDR3 is TGCAGCGTCGGGAACAATGAGCAGTTCTTC. Amino acids: CSVGNNEQFF.

This clone appeared once. The chain recombines TRBV19 with TRBJ2-1; 13 bases map to TRBD2. V was clipped by 6 bases and J by 9 bases; unmatched bases: 8. CDR1 is LNHDA and CDR2 is SQIVND in the germline V gene (reference sequence). This CDR3 comprises 15 residues. CDR3 coding DNA: TGTGCCAGTAGGCGGACTAGCGGGAGTCTTCGTGAGCAGTTCTTC. Its protein product is CASRRTSGSLREQFF.

This chain links TRBV6-1 with TRBJ1-4, with a possible D match to TRBD1 (6 bases). This CDR3 region has 14 residues. Germline values: CDR1 MNHNS, CDR2 SASEGT. Trimming took 3 bases from V and 5 from J, leaving 10 bases between them. Here the CDR3 reads CASSDSGGNEKLFF. The CDR3, as DNA: TGTGCCAGCAGTGATTCTGGGGGCAATGAAAAACTGTTTTTT.